This T cell receptor (beta chain) came from a study of control samples from healthy donors and cancer patients. TCRdb keeps only in-frame clones here, not all; method: immunoSEQ multiplex PCR. The repertoire holds fewer than 500,000 clones, with around 90% as singletons. This CDR3 has 14 amino acids. The V gene lost 3 bases and the J gene lost 8 bases, with 14 bases spanning the gap. CDR1 and CDR2 (germline): SGHTS, YDEGEE. The TCR sequence derives from a man aged 40-50 years with head and neck cancer. The chain combines TRBV5-8 with TRBJ1-4; the D gene is possibly TRBD1 (6 bases). The sequenced material came from PBMCs. The CDR3 spells CASSSPGGSEKLFF. The CDR3 DNA reads as TGTGCCAGCAGCTCTCCCGGGGGCTCAGAAAAACTGTTTTTT.